This TCR beta chain appears in the sequencing data of a study of T cells after yellow fever vaccination (dated by TCRdb to the late 2010s). For context, the study as a whole: The SMART-Seq v4 Ultra Low Input RNA kit was used to prepare libraries from fractions with low cell numbers. The cohort comprised two healthy male donors, one aged 18 to 30 and one aged 30 to 39 years. Blood was drawn at multiple timepoints before and after primary and secondary immunization, with bulk PBMC replicates and cell subsets isolated. To track T-cell clones before and after primary and booster YFV17D yellow fever vaccination, bulk TCR alpha and beta repertoires were sequenced longitudinally. Overall results and qualifications from the work: After the booster, most of the clones that had expanded following primary vaccination were detected again (roughly 97% of CD4 and more than 85% of CD8), which suggests that memory was broadly maintained. A small fraction of clonotypes appeared in both the CD4 and CD8 compartments, likely as a result of convergent recombination. Because the study included only a couple of donors, the extent to which the findings can be generalized is limited. Because abundant contaminating clonotypes from the bulk population could be contained in FACS-sorted repertoires, computational filtering was required. The secondary T-cell response was found to be weaker but faster than the primary response, with a peak reached on day 5 rather than on day 15.

Read against the paper, the sample's treatment or condition label means: live attenuated yellow fever vaccine strain. PBMCs were isolated from peripheral blood using a standard Ficoll-Paque protocol. CD4 and CD8 T-cell fractions were isolated with Dynabeads CD4 and CD8 positive selection kits. RNA was extracted with TriZol from bulk PBMCs, CD4 and CD8 fractions, and dextramer-positive and dextramer-negative fractions. TCR cDNA was synthesized by 5'RACE template switching, which introduced a universal primer site and unique molecular identifiers. Priming for cDNA synthesis came from both the TCR alpha and TCR beta constant segments. Library amplification used two PCR steps, and the second PCR step added sample barcodes and sequencing adapters. Sequencing of libraries was performed on Illumina HiSeq 2500 (2x100 bp) or NovaSeq (2x150 bp). Regarding the original processing steps: MIGEC handled demultiplexing of reads and collapsing into UMI consensus sequences, while MiXCR performed V(D)J alignment. Vaccine-responding clonotypes were identified with edgeR using replicate PBMC samples, with FDR below 0.01 and a log2 fold change above 5 up to day 15 being required. Bulk clonotypes were assigned CD4 or CD8 identity according to which sequenced CD4 or CD8 repertoire held them at higher abundance. Starting from the raw public reads, TCRdb applied fastp trimming at Q25, assembled clones with MiXCR and retained in-frame beta chains. For every CDR3 protein sequence, its rows merge into one entry that carries the most common genes and DNA. These V and J calls derive from TCRdb rather than the authors' analysis. This sample has 100,000 to 150,000 distinct CDR3 sequences in its table, and 7.4% of those were observed once. The top ten clones comprise 2% to 3% of the sample.

CDR1 and CDR2 (SGHTA, FQGTGA) derive from the germline V gene. The CDR3 spans 14 residues, from the cysteine through the phenylalanine. Just the 42-base CDR3 DNA is kept, in frame starting at base 1. Trimming at the junction amounts to 5 bases on V and 3 bases on J, and the germline ends lie 8 bases apart. This clonotype was counted ten times or more. Its recognized antigen is unknown. Qualities for individual bases were not recorded, and no much larger clone is one base off. The sequence joins TRBV7-3 to TRBJ2-6; too little of a D gene remains to name it. The sequence was collected from a man aged 18 to 35 who received the YFV17D yellow fever vaccine. This specimen was CD4+ T cells sorted from PBMCs, taken 10 to 11 days after the first yellow fever vaccination. In nucleotide form, the sequence is TGTGCCAGCAGCCAAGGGTATGGGGCCAACGTCCTGACTTTC. Translation gives CASSQGYGANVLTF.